Listed here are 12 T cell receptor beta chains from one sample, sequenced in a study of vaccination and CD4 T cells after COVID-19 (dated by TCRdb to 2022 to 2024). What the treatment or condition label conveys for this sample: roughly 11-day PBMC culture with coronavirus spike peptide pools or control peptides (ViraFEST assay). The library was generated by PCR. The instrument was an Illumina iSeq 100. TCR sequencing of DNA from cultured CD4+ T cells used the Oncomine TCR Beta short-read assay at the Johns Hopkins FTIC core. Using fastp at Q25 and MiXCR, TCRdb reprocessed the public reads and kept productive beta chains. Each entry is one CDR3 protein sequence, shown with its most common DNA and genes. This sample has tens of thousands of distinct CDR3 sequences in its table, and roughly 50% of those were observed once. The top ten clonotypes cover under 7% of the sample. These receptors have no identified antigens.

The sample was CD4+ T cells from blood, cultured in vitro. The source of these receptors is a human donor who had recovered from COVID-19.

The V gene is TRBV15, the J gene TRBJ2-1; 13 positions match TRBD2. Germline V gene data show CDR1 as LNHNV and CDR2 as YYDKDF (reference sequence). The CDR3 is 14 residues long. With V trimmed by 4 bases and J by 10 bases, 4 bases remained unmatched. Written as DNA, the CDR3 is TGTGCCACCAGCACCCAGGGACTAGCGGGAGAGCAGTTCTTC. This codes for CATSTQGLAGEQFF.

This clonotype came up a few times. This chain links TRBV7-8 with TRBJ2-1; 8 nucleotides align to TRBD2. V lost 0 bases and J lost 3; bases outside the gene matches: 4. Germline values: CDR1 SGHVS, CDR2 FQNEAQ. The CDR3 spans 16 residues. In nucleotides, the CDR3 is TGTGCCAGCAGCTTAGCAGCGAGCGGGAGCTACAATGAGCAGTTCTTC. This codes for CASSLAASGSYNEQFF.

This clonotype was detected a few times. The chain is built from TRBV3-1 and TRBJ2-5, with D possibly called TRBD1 or TRBD2 (5 bases each). The germline CDR1 and CDR2 sequences are LGHDT and YNNKEL (reference sequence). Trimming stripped 5 bases from V and 2 bases from J, with 12 bases between. This CDR3 region has 14 residues. Here the CDR3 reads CASSTGRIQETQYF. CDR3 bases: TGTGCCAGCAGCACGGGACGTATACAAGAGACCCAGTACTTC.

V and J are TRBV6-5 and TRBJ1-6; D gene unclear. Germline CDR1 MNHEY, CDR2 SVGAGI. Trimming cost V 0 bases and J 10 bases, with 10 bases left between them. This CDR3 spans 14 amino acids. CDR3 protein: CASSYSAEPSPLHF. The CDR3 DNA sequence: TGTGCCAGCAGTTACTCAGCAGAACCGTCACCCCTCCACTTT.

This chain connects TRBV2 to TRBJ2-2; 12 nucleotides match TRBD2. The germline V gene has CDR1 SNHLY and CDR2 FYNNEI. The CDR3 totals 15 residues. Germline trimming cut 7 bases from V and 7 bases from J; bases unmatched to any gene: 7. This CDR3 is CASTQLAGGGGELFF. In nucleotides, the CDR3 is TGTGCCAGCACCCAACTAGCGGGAGGAGGCGGGGAGCTGTTTTTT.

The V call is TRBV28, the J call TRBJ1-5; 9 bases fit TRBD1. V gave up 5 bases and J gave up 4 bases; unmatched junction bases: 6. There are 15 residues in the CDR3. From germline, CDR1 is MDHEN and CDR2 SYDVKM. CDR3 amino acids: CASSPRTGVNQPQHF. The CDR3 DNA follows: TGTGCCAGCAGTCCTAGGACAGGGGTGAATCAGCCCCAGCATTTT.

The chain links TRBV12-3 or TRBV12-4 to TRBJ2-2; D uncertain. The CDR3 covers 13 residues. V was trimmed by 6 bases and J by 2 bases, leaving 7 bases between them. The CDR3 loop is CASRVHNTGELFF. The CDR3 DNA reads as TGTGCCAGCAGAGTACATAACACCGGGGAGCTGTTTTTT.

This clonotype occurred a few times. The chain has TRBV11-2 and TRBJ2-4, with D possibly TRBD2 on 6 matching bases. CDR1 is SGHAT, CDR2 FQNNGV, per germline. There are 13 residues in the CDR3. V was trimmed by 8 bases and J by 1 base, leaving 9 bases between them. CDR3 nucleotide sequence: TGTGCCAGCTCTGGGGGGGCCAAAAACATTCAGTACTTC. Protein: CASSGGAKNIQYF.

The chain couples TRBV12-3 or TRBV12-4 to TRBJ2-7; TRBD2 is a possible D gene (5 bases). The length of the CDR3 is 13 residues. Trimming took 8 bases from V and 5 from J, leaving 16 bases between them. The CDR3: CASLMDSYDEQYF. As DNA, the CDR3 is TGTGCCAGCCTCATGGACTCGTACGACGAGCAGTACTTC.

The chain couples TRBV21-1 to TRBJ1-5; the table's D gene call, TRBD1, was not cross checked with the DNA. TRBV21-1 is reported as a pseudogene. The CDR3 extends over 15 amino acids. CDR3 sequence (DNA): TGTGCCAGCAGCAAAGAGATAGGGGGGATCAGCCCCCAGCATTTT. Translation: CASSKEIGGISPQHF.

This clonotype was picked up one time. This chain joins TRBV30 and TRBJ2-7; 12 nucleotides match TRBD2. Looked up from germline, CDR1 is GTSNPN and CDR2 is SVGIG (reference sequence). With V trimmed by 1 base and J by 4 bases, 5 bases remained unmatched. The CDR3 spans 15 residues. The CDR3: CAWSGTSGAIYEQYF. In DNA form, the CDR3 reads TGTGCCTGGAGTGGGACTAGCGGGGCGATTTACGAGCAGTACTTC.

The genes are TRBV7-9 and TRBJ2-3; 9 positions agree with TRBD2. CDR1 SEHNR and CDR2 FQNEAQ come from the germline V gene (reference sequence). The CDR3 spans 16 residues. V lost 3 bases and J lost 4; bases outside the gene matches: 8. The CDR3 loop is CASSFSLAGPPDTQYF. The CDR3 coding sequence is TGTGCCAGCAGCTTCTCACTAGCGGGTCCCCCAGATACGCAGTATTTT.